A single sample gave rise to the 17 T cell receptor beta chains below, sequenced in a study of T cell responses to AZD1222 COVID-19 vaccine. Sequencing was performed with immunoSEQ multiplex PCR; in TCRdb, only in-frame clones are kept and a portion is missing. This sample has about 160,000 clones, with approximately 90% found just once. The source was peripheral blood, collected 28 days after the second AZD1222 dose. The receptors derive from an adult who received the AZD1222 COVID-19 vaccine.

This chain uses TRBV7-8 with TRBJ1-5, with unresolved D. Germline loops: CDR1 SGHVS, CDR2 FQNEAQ. V was pared by 2 bases and J by 3 bases, with 5 bases between. The CDR3 is made up of 13 amino acids. The CDR3 DNA follows: TGTGCCAGCAGCTTATACCCCAATCAGCCCCAGCATTTT. Translated, it gives CASSLYPNQPQHF.

This clone was picked up a small number of times. CDR3 amino acids: CASLEGPVGGTEAFF. The CDR3 DNA reads as TGTGCCAGTCTCGAAGGGCCCGTAGGTGGCACTGAAGCTTTCTTT. The chain has TRBV2 and TRBJ1-1; D is unresolved. This CDR3 is built from 15 residues. The V and J ends lost 9 bases and 4 bases respectively, with 21 bases between them. Germline V gene lookup returns CDR1 SNHLY and CDR2 FYNNEI.

V is TRBV19 and J is TRBJ2-3; TRBD2 agrees at 7 bases. V shed 7 bases and J 6 bases; nucleotides not matched to a gene: 13. This CDR3 is built from 15 residues. The germline CDR1 and CDR2 sequences are LNHDA and SQIVND (reference sequence). CDR3 in DNA: TGTGCCAGTACCCTAGGGAACGCCGGGGGGGATACGCAGTATTTT. This encodes CASTLGNAGGDTQYF.

The gene calls are TRBV4-3 and TRBJ1-1; tentatively, D is TRBD1 (5 bases). Germline loops: CDR1 LGHNA, CDR2 YSLEER. Between the trimmed V and J ends, which lost 0 bases and 7 bases, there was a span of 9 bases. This CDR3 comprises 13 residues. This CDR3 is CASSQDRDLEAFF. The CDR3 DNA is TGCGCCAGCAGCCAAGACAGGGACCTTGAAGCTTTCTTT.

The chain carries TRBV13 and TRBJ2-5; TRBD1 might be the D (6 bases). V lost 5 bases, J lost 2 bases, and 12 bases lay in between. The CDR3 sequence is 14 residues long. CDR1 is PRHDT, CDR2 FYEKMQ, per germline (reference sequence). The DNA of the CDR3 is TGTGCCAGCAGCCACATCGGACAGCAAGAGACCCAGTACTTC. This encodes CASSHIGQQETQYF.

The chain joins TRBV4-1 to TRBJ2-3, with 7 bases identical to TRBD2. Losses at the gene ends were 2 bases for V and 0 bases for J; bases not matched to a gene: 17. This CDR3 region has 20 residues. CDR1 MGHRA and CDR2 YSYEKL come from the germline V gene. The CDR3 DNA reads as TGCGCCAGCAGCCAATCAGGACTAGACTCCCCCTCTTGGAGCACAGATACGCAGTATTTT. Translating gives CASSQSGLDSPSWSTDTQYF.

In this sample, this clone turned up a few times. The chain employs TRBV5-1 and TRBJ2-3; D remains ambiguous. Trimming shortened V by 1 base and J by 4 bases, and 7 bases separated the two germline ends. The CDR3 length is 13 residues. Germline CDR1 and CDR2: SGHRS and YFSETQ. This CDR3 is CASSLNEADTQYF. CDR3 bases: TGCGCCAGCAGCTTGAACGAGGCAGATACGCAGTATTTT.

The V call is TRBV11-3, the J call TRBJ2-1; D gene unclear. V gave up 6 bases and J gave up 5 bases, with 11 bases separating them. The CDR3 covers 13 residues. Germline loops: CDR1 SGHNT, CDR2 YENEEA. CDR3 sequence reads: CASRSAVNNEQFF. CDR3 nucleotides: TGTGCCAGCAGGTCGGCAGTAAACAATGAGCAGTTCTTC.

V gene TRBV6-6 combines with J gene TRBJ1-1; TRBD1 matches at 9 bases. CDR3 length: 14 amino acids. J gave up 5 bases and V 5 bases, and 6 bases lay outside the gene matches. Germline V CDR1 and CDR2: MNHNY, SVGAGI (reference sequence). The CDR3 sequence: CASSAGQGPTEAFF. The CDR3 DNA reads TGTGCCAGCAGTGCCGGACAGGGGCCGACTGAAGCTTTCTTT.

The rearrangement links TRBV10-3 to TRBJ2-3, with D perhaps matching TRBD1 or TRBD2 (5 bases each). This CDR3 is built from 11 residues. Germline values: CDR1 ENHRY, CDR2 SYGVKD. The V gene lost 6 bases and the J gene lost 4 bases, with 5 bases spanning the gap. Here the CDR3 DNA reads TGTGCCATCAGGGGGGCAGATACGCAGTATTTT. Translating it yields CAIRGADTQYF.

This clone was observed once. The chain recombines TRBV27 with TRBJ1-1; 10 bases agree with TRBD1. This CDR3 contains 16 residues. The germline gives CDR1 MNHEY, CDR2 SMNVEV (reference sequence). With V trimmed by 5 bases and J by 3 bases, 9 bases remained unmatched. The CDR3 reads CASSPRDRGPYTEAFF. DNA for the CDR3: TGTGCCAGCAGTCCCCGGGACAGGGGTCCCTACACTGAAGCTTTCTTT.

The chain has TRBV29-1 and TRBJ2-5; tentative D call: TRBD2 (6 bases). The CDR3 has 12 residues. Germline V gene sequence: CDR1 SQVTM, CDR2 ANQGSEA. V was clipped by 6 bases and J by 3 bases, with 11 bases between them. Here the CDR3 DNA reads TGCAGCGTGGAGCCGGGGGAAGAGACCCAGTACTTC. It is translated as CSVEPGEETQYF.

The chain recombines TRBV11-2 with TRBJ2-1; 8 positions match TRBD1. This CDR3 comprises 15 residues. Trimming cost V 2 bases and J 5 bases; bases outside gene matches: 5. Germline V gene sequence: CDR1 SGHAT, CDR2 FQNNGV. In nucleotides, the CDR3 is TGTGCCAGCAGCTTACAGGGGGCAACGGACAATGAGCAGTTCTTC. Protein sequence: CASSLQGATDNEQFF.

The rearrangement joins TRBV3-1 (or the pseudogene TRBV3-2) to TRBJ1-3; 9 nucleotides match TRBD1. The CDR3 runs to 16 residues. Trimming removed 4 bases from V and 2 bases from J; junction bases left unmatched: 6. Germline V lookup: CDR1 LGHDT, CDR2 YNNKEL (reference sequence). CDR3 coding DNA: TGTGCCAGCAGCCTTCACAGGGGGCTGGCTGGAAACACCATATATTTT. Protein: CASSLHRGLAGNTIYF.

The rearrangement links TRBV7-6 to TRBJ2-1; 11 bases match TRBD2. This CDR3 spans 16 amino acids. Unmatched junction bases numbered 9, after V lost 1 base and J lost 10 bases. In germline, CDR1 is SGHVS, CDR2 FNYEAQ. CDR3 coding DNA: TGTGCCAGCAGCTTAGTTGGTAGCGGGGGGGCCGGAGAGCAGTTCTTC. Translated: CASSLVGSGGAGEQFF.

The chain combines TRBV2 with TRBJ1-5; a weak D match, TRBD1 (5 bases). V shed 6 bases and J shed 4 bases, with 13 bases lying between them. The CDR3 has 14 amino acids. The V gene's germline CDR1 is SNHLY and CDR2 FYNNEI. The CDR3 loop reads CASSGDGMNQPQHF. The DNA for the CDR3 is TGTGCCAGCAGCGGGGACGGAATGAATCAGCCCCAGCATTTT.

This clone appeared a single time. The chain has TRBV11-2 and TRBJ1-2; no clear D. V was shortened by 2 bases and J by 3 bases, with 19 bases between the two germline ends. From germline, CDR1 is SGHAT and CDR2 FQNNGV. CDR3 length: 17 amino acids. CDR3 sequence reads: CASSLNGPGRNYYGYTF. For the CDR3, the DNA is TGTGCCAGCAGCTTAAACGGTCCAGGAAGAAACTACTATGGCTACACCTTC.